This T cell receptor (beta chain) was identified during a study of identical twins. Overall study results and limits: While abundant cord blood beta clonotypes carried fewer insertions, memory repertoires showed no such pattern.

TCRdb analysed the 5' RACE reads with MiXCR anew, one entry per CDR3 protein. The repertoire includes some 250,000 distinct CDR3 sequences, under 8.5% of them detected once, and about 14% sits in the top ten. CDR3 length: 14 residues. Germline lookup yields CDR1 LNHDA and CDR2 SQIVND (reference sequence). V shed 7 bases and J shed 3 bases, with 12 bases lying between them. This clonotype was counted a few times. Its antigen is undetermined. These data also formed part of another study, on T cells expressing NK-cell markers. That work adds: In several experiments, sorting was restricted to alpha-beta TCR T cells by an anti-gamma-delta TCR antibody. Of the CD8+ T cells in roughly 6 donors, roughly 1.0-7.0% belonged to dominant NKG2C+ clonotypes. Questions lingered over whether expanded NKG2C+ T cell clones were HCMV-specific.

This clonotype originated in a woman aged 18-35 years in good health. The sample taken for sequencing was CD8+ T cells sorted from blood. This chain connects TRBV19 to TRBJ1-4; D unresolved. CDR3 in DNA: TGTGCCAGTATTGGGCCGGCTGCTAATGAAAAACTGTTTTTT. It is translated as CASIGPAANEKLFF.